The next 3 T cell receptor beta chains were all read from a single sample in a study of blood T cell repertoires in COVID-19. Using immunoSEQ multiplex PCR, the repertoire was profiled, and TCRdb retains in-frame clones only, with some absent. The sample shows tens of thousands of clones, approximately 85% of them seen only once. The specimen sequenced was peripheral blood. These receptors came from a woman aged 80 or over with COVID-19, enrolled during active disease.

The chain recombines TRBV6-2 or TRBV6-3 with TRBJ2-7; D perhaps matches TRBD2 (6 bases). CDR1 MNHEY and CDR2 SVGEGT come from the germline V gene. V was trimmed by 7 bases and J by 2 bases, leaving 18 bases between them. The CDR3 has 15 amino acids. The chain's CDR3 is CASTPVGGITYEQYF. CDR3 DNA: TGTGCCAGCACCCCTGTGGGGGGAATAACCTACGAGCAGTACTTC.

The chain couples TRBV7-9 to TRBJ2-1, with D possibly TRBD1 on 6 matching bases. Germline V gene data show CDR1 as SEHNR and CDR2 as FQNEAQ (reference sequence). The V end lost 5 bases, the J end lost 7 bases, and 24 bases lay between the germline ends. The CDR3 is 17 amino acids. The chain's CDR3 is CASSQGMDDRSQNEQFF. CDR3 nucleotides: TGTGCCAGCAGCCAGGGGATGGACGACAGGAGCCAAAATGAGCAGTTCTTC.

This sequence joins TRBV3-1 (or the pseudogene TRBV3-2) and TRBJ1-1; possibly TRBD1 for D (6 bases). Between the trimmed V and J ends, which lost 2 bases and 11 bases, there was a span of 33 bases. Looked up from germline, CDR1 is LGHDT and CDR2 is YNNKEL (reference sequence). The CDR3 spans 19 residues. The CDR3 bases are TGTGCCAGCAGCCAACCCCTCGGGGCTCTTGGAGGGGGTGCCGGGAGGGCTTTCTTT. Translation: CASSQPLGALGGGAGRAFF.